Reported below is one T cell receptor beta chain. What it binds is not known. Germline V CDR1 and CDR2: SGHNT, YENEEA. V shed 5 bases and J 1 base; nucleotides not matched to a gene: 6. This CDR3 comprises 15 residues. These data originate in a study of OX40 agonist ivuxolimab in advanced cancers. Regarding the study as a whole: Clonal expansion among partial responders at 0.1-3.0 mg/kg ranked near the lowest. By week 6 at 0.1 to 3.0 mg/kg, blood CD4+ and CD8+ T cells had expanded clonally. Low normalized T-cell clonal expansion also characterized some of the nonresponders.

Assay used: immunoSEQ multiplex PCR; TCRdb lists only in-frame clones, some missing. The data show about 69,000 clones, with 90% seen just once and roughly a tenth held by the top ten. The sample in question was CD4+ or CD8+ T cells sorted from blood, obtained in a trial of the OX40 agonist ivuxolimab. The rearrangement joins TRBV11-3 to TRBJ1-1; 8 nucleotides agree with TRBD1. The receptor's source is an adult with an advanced solid tumor such as melanoma, head and neck, liver or kidney cancer. This CDR3 reads CASSREDRANTEAFF. The CDR3, as DNA: TGTGCCAGCAGCAGGGAGGACAGGGCGAACACTGAAGCTTTCTTT.